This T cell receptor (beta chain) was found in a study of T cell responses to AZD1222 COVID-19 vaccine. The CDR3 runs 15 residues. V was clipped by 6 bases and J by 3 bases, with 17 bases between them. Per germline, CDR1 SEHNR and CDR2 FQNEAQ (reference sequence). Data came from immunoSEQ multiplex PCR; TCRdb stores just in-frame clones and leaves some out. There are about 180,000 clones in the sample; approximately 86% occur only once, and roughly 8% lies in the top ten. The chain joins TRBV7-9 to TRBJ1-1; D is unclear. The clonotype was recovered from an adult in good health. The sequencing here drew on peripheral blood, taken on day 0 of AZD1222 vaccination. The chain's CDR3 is CASSTYPRPDTEAFF. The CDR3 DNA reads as TGTGCCAGCAGTACCTACCCCCGGCCAGACACTGAAGCTTTCTTT. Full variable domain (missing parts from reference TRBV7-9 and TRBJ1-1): DTGVSQNPRHKITKRGQNVTFRCDPISEHNRLYWYRQTLGQGPEFLTYFQNEAQLEKSRLLSDRFSAERPKGSFSTLEIQRTEQGDSAMYLCASSTYPRPDTEAFFGQGTRLTVV.